This TCR beta chain was captured in a study of CD8+ T cells in alopecia areata. Study as a whole: Treated patients were given 5 to 10 mg oral tofacitinib twice daily. Tofacitinib administration persisted for 6 to 18 months, succeeded by 6 months off drug.

Described treatment: oral pan-JAK inhibitor, 5-10 mg twice daily. From germline, CDR1 is GTSNPN and CDR2 SVGIG (reference sequence). The CDR3 spans 14 residues. V was clipped by 2 bases and J by 2 bases, with 12 bases between them. Concerning this clone: Its matching antigen is unknown.

Regarding the study as a whole: Compared with mice, patients displayed less clear TCR sharing, possibly for HLA-related reasons.

TCR sequencing used cDNA made by reverse transcription of extracted RNA. The repertoire was sequenced with immunoSEQ multiplex PCR; TCRdb's copy has only in-frame clones and lacks some. The profile shows fewer than 150,000 clones, 50% to 75% of them singletons. This sequence joins TRBV30 and TRBJ2-5; D possibly corresponds to TRBD2 (6 bases). The material sequenced was CD8+ T cells sorted from blood, taken at week 4, from a patient treated with tofacitinib. The receptor's source is a human donor with alopecia areata. Written as DNA, the CDR3 is TGTGCCTGGAGTAGCAGGGACTTACAAGAGACCCAGTACTTC. This sequence encodes CAWSSRDLQETQYF.